Listed here are 24 T cell receptor beta chains from one sample, sequenced in a study of CD8 T cells in ankylosing spondylitis. TCRdb independently ran MiXCR on the 5' RACE reads; one entry per CDR3 protein. This table has nearly 350,000 distinct CDR3 sequences, roughly 14% appearing once. Sequencing was performed on blood, either unsorted or a sorted T cell fraction (not recorded which). The receptors were gathered from a male donor with ankylosing spondylitis or in good health (not recorded which).

This clonotype was seen only a few times. The chain couples TRBV7-2 to TRBJ2-5; 11 bases fit TRBD2. Germline CDR1 reads SGHTA; CDR2 reads FQGNSA. This CDR3 region has 16 residues. Losses at the gene ends were 5 bases for V and 7 bases for J; bases not matched to a gene: 12. The CDR3 protein is CASSRVAGGAQGTQYF. Here the CDR3 DNA reads TGTGCCAGCAGCCGTGTAGCGGGAGGGGCCCAGGGGACCCAGTACTTC.

The chain employs TRBV5-1 and TRBJ2-1; TRBD2 agrees at 8 bases. V lost 2 bases and J lost 8; bases outside the gene matches: 9. This CDR3 is built from 15 residues. Germline CDR1 is SGHRS and CDR2 is YFSETQ. The DNA for the CDR3 is TGCGCCAGCAGCTTCCAGCGGGAGAAAGGCTATGAGCAGTTCTTC. Its protein is CASSFQREKGYEQFF.

DNA of the CDR3: TGTGCCAGCAGCTTGGCCGGATTGGACACCGGGGAGCTGTTTTTT. Its protein product is CASSLAGLDTGELFF. This chain joins TRBV11-2 and TRBJ2-2, with no clear D. Deletions cut 3 bases from V and 3 bases from J, with 11 bases between. Germline CDR1 reads SGHAT; CDR2 reads FQNNGV. This CDR3 spans 15 amino acids.

This clonotype has only a few counts. The chain joins TRBV12-3 or TRBV12-4 to TRBJ2-1; TRBD2 matches 7 bases. This CDR3 is 15 amino acids long. V gave up 5 bases and J gave up 10 bases; unmatched junction bases: 14. In DNA form, the CDR3 reads TGTGCCAGCAGTAGACTAGCAACCCCCCAAGGGGAGCAGTTCTTC. Encoded protein: CASSRLATPQGEQFF.

This clonotype is a singleton in its sample. V gene TRBV6-5 combines with J gene TRBJ2-1; tentatively, D is TRBD2 (5 bases). Trimming stripped 2 bases from V and 6 bases from J, with 17 bases between. Germline V gives CDR1 MNHEY, CDR2 SVGAGI. This CDR3 is built from 16 residues. In DNA, the CDR3 is TGTGCCAGCAGTTACGGCTTGAGGGATACGGGCAATGAGCAGTTCTTC. Its translation: CASSYGLRDTGNEQFF.

The chain is built from TRBV18 and TRBJ1-1; TRBD1 is a possible D gene (5 bases). CDR3 length: 15 amino acids. The germline V and J ends were trimmed by 3 bases and 1 base, with 12 bases remaining between them. The germline gives CDR1 KGHSH, CDR2 LQKENI. The CDR3 DNA reads as TGTGCCAGCTCACCGAAAATCGACAGGAACACTGAAGCTTTCTTT. Amino acids: CASSPKIDRNTEAFF.

This clonotype has just a few counts. One end of the junction fails to match germline, which may point to a read error. The V and J genes are TRBV2 and TRBJ2-7, with D hard to call. Germline CDR1 is SNHLY and CDR2 is FYNNEI. The CDR3 covers 12 residues. CDR3 bases: TGTGCCAGCAGGGAAGATACCTACGAGCAGTACTTC. It yields the protein CASREDTYEQYF.

This chain joins TRBV12-3 or TRBV12-4 and TRBJ1-2, with D tentatively TRBD1 (5 bases). The CDR3 has 13 residues. Trimming shortened V by 3 bases and J by 4 bases, and 9 bases separated the two germline ends. CDR3 in amino acids: CASSLKGVYGYTF. The CDR3 DNA reads TGTGCCAGCAGTTTGAAAGGGGTCTATGGCTACACCTTC.

The CDR3 is CASRDTTSQTQYF. As DNA, the CDR3 is TGTGCCAGCAGGGACACCACCTCTCAGACCCAGTACTTC. This chain links TRBV6-1 with TRBJ2-5; D perhaps matches TRBD1 (5 bases). CDR1 and CDR2 (germline): MNHNS, SASEGT. The V end lost 6 bases, the J end lost 6 bases, and 14 bases lay between the germline ends. This CDR3 spans 13 amino acids.

The rearrangement uses TRBV3-1 and TRBJ2-7; a weak D match, TRBD1 (5 bases). CDR1 and CDR2 (germline): LGHDT, YNNKEL (reference sequence). The CDR3 is 15 amino acids. The ends were cut back, 0 bases at V and 4 bases at J, with 13 bases in the middle. In DNA, the CDR3 is TGTGCCAGCAGCCAAGATCTTGTTGGACAATACGAGCAGTACTTC. Translation: CASSQDLVGQYEQYF.

V is TRBV19 and J is TRBJ2-7, with TRBD1 matching over 9 bases. The germline CDR1 and CDR2 sequences are LNHDA and SQIVND (reference sequence). The CDR3 has 14 residues. V dropped 5 bases and J dropped 2; count of bases not matched to a gene: 4. The CDR3 reads CASSSDRGAYEQYF. CDR3 DNA: TGTGCCAGTAGTTCGGACAGGGGAGCCTACGAGCAGTACTTC.

In its sample, this clonotype was seen a few times. The V gene is TRBV9, the J gene TRBJ2-5; D may be TRBD1 (5 bases). The CDR3 runs 11 residues. Deletions cut 4 bases from V and 13 bases from J, with 14 bases between. Per the germline V gene, CDR1 is SGDLS and CDR2 is YYNGEE. CDR3 sequence: CASSLYPGWYF. CDR3 coding DNA: TGTGCCAGCAGCTTATACCCAGGGTGGTACTTC.

This clonotype was counted at least ten times. The rearrangement links TRBV7-9 to TRBJ1-1; 8 bases fit TRBD1. Trimming took 5 bases from V and 6 from J; bases not matched to a gene: 2. CDR3 length equals 12 residues. CDR1 and CDR2 (germline): SEHNR, FQNEAQ (reference sequence). CDR3 in amino acids: CASSRQGPEAFF. The CDR3 DNA reads as TGTGCCAGCAGCCGACAGGGGCCTGAAGCTTTCTTT.

This clonotype was observed many times. The chain joins TRBV5-1 to TRBJ2-7; weak D call: TRBD1 (7 bases). V gave up 0 bases and J gave up 7 bases, with 17 bases separating them. Germline CDR1 and CDR2: SGHRS and YFSETQ. This CDR3 spans 15 amino acids. The CDR3 spells CASSLGGSQGGEQYF. CDR3 nucleotide sequence: TGCGCCAGCAGCTTGGGAGGCAGCCAGGGGGGAGAGCAGTACTTC. Together with reference TRBV5-1 and TRBJ2-7, the CDR3 gives the full variable domain: KAGVTQTPRYLIKTRGQQVTLSCSPISGHRSVSWYQQTPGQGLQFLFEYFSETQRNKGNFPGRFSGRQFSNSRSEMNVSTLELGDSALYLCASSLGGSQGGEQYFGPGTRLTVT.

This clonotype was recorded at least ten times. The chain joins TRBV10-3 to TRBJ1-4, with TRBD1 matching 9 bases. V shed 6 bases, J shed 10 bases, and the junction held 12 bases outside the gene matches. From germline, CDR1 is ENHRY and CDR2 SYGVKD. This CDR3 is 15 amino acids long. CDR3 DNA: TGTGCCATCAGCCTATCGACAGGGGGTTTCCGAAAACTGTTTTTT. Encoded protein: CAISLSTGGFRKLFF.

This clonotype appeared many times. The gene calls are TRBV7-8 and TRBJ1-1; D possibly corresponds to TRBD1 (5 bases). The ends were cut back, 2 bases at V and 5 bases at J, with 9 bases in the middle. This CDR3 comprises 13 residues. Germline V gene lookup returns CDR1 SGHVS and CDR2 FQNEAQ. The CDR3 DNA sequence: TGTGCCAGCAGCTTAACTGGGGGTACTGAAGCTTTCTTT. The encoded protein is CASSLTGGTEAFF.

This clonotype appeared many times. The V gene is TRBV5-1, the J gene TRBJ1-1, with no clear D. Per the germline V gene, CDR1 is SGHRS and CDR2 is YFSETQ. This CDR3 region has 16 residues. The V and J ends lost 0 bases and 1 base respectively, with 13 bases between them. The CDR3 reads CASSLESGTGNTEAFF. The CDR3 coding sequence is TGCGCCAGCAGCTTGGAGTCTGGCACGGGGAACACTGAAGCTTTCTTT.

The CDR3 loop reads CASSLGQGGSGNEQFF. CDR3 nucleotide sequence: TGCGCCAGCAGCCTAGGACAGGGTGGCTCGGGGAATGAGCAGTTCTTC. The V gene is TRBV5-1, the J gene TRBJ2-1; the match to TRBD1 covers 8 bases. Looked up from germline, CDR1 is SGHRS and CDR2 is YFSETQ. J lost 7 bases, V lost 4 bases, and 13 bases had no gene match. This CDR3 spans 16 amino acids.

J is TRBJ2-5 and V is TRBV15; tentatively, D is TRBD1 or TRBD2 (5 bases each). V lost 1 base to trimming and J lost 1 base, with 7 bases between them. This CDR3 contains 14 residues. Germline CDR1 and CDR2: LNHNV and YYDKDF (reference sequence). This CDR3 reads CATSRGGSQETQYF. CDR3 sequence (DNA): TGTGCCACCAGCAGAGGGGGGAGCCAAGAGACCCAGTACTTC.

In this sample, this clonotype turned up a few times. The chain couples TRBV20-1 to TRBJ2-1, with 7 bases lining up with TRBD2. V was clipped by 6 bases and J by 6 bases; unmatched bases: 11. This CDR3 contains 14 residues. Germline CDR1 is DFQATT and CDR2 is SNEGSKA (reference sequence). In DNA, the CDR3 is TGCAGTGCCGAAGGGCCTAGCGGTACCAATGAGCAGTTCTTC. This encodes CSAEGPSGTNEQFF.

V usage is TRBV4-2 and J usage is TRBJ2-4; TRBD2 matches 7 bases. The CDR3 totals 15 residues. The V gene end was trimmed by 0 bases and the J gene end by 6 bases; junction bases not matched to a gene: 5. Germline V CDR1 and CDR2: LGHNA, YNFKEQ. The DNA for the CDR3 is TGTGCCAGCAGCCAAGAGGGCAGGGAGGGAAACATTCAGTACTTC. It encodes CASSQEGREGNIQYF.

This clonotype was seen a single time. The rearrangement links TRBV7-9 to TRBJ2-7; D perhaps matches TRBD2 (5 bases). In germline, CDR1 is SEHNR, CDR2 FQNEAQ (reference sequence). V shed 5 bases and J shed 1 base, with 9 bases lying between them. The CDR3 extends over 13 amino acids. CDR3 residues: CASSDGGSYEQYF. The CDR3 DNA reads as TGTGCCAGCAGCGATGGAGGATCCTACGAGCAGTACTTC.

This sequence joins TRBV29-1 and TRBJ2-1; D is unclear. Between the trimmed V and J ends, which lost 4 bases and 0 bases, there was a span of 16 bases. Germline V gene sequence: CDR1 SQVTM, CDR2 ANQGSEA. The CDR3 has 16 amino acids. The CDR3 nucleotides are TGCAGCGTTGGGATAAAGGCGGAGAGCTCCTACAATGAGCAGTTCTTC. It encodes CSVGIKAESSYNEQFF.

The rearrangement joins TRBV7-2 to TRBJ2-3; 7 bases agree with TRBD2. The CDR3 loop spans 15 amino acids. V shed 1 base and J 4 bases; nucleotides not matched to a gene: 5. Germline assignment: CDR1 SGHTA and CDR2 FQGNSA. The CDR3 DNA reads TGTGCCAGCAGCTTAGGAGGAGGGAGGGCAGATACGCAGTATTTT. Protein: CASSLGGGRADTQYF. The whole variable domain, filled in from reference TRBV7-2 and TRBJ2-3, reads GAGVSQSPSNKVTEKGKDVELRCDPISGHTALYWYRQSLGQGLEFLIYFQGNSAPDKSGLPSDRFSAERTGGSVSTLTIQRTQQEDSAVYLCASSLGGGRADTQYFGPGTRLTVL.